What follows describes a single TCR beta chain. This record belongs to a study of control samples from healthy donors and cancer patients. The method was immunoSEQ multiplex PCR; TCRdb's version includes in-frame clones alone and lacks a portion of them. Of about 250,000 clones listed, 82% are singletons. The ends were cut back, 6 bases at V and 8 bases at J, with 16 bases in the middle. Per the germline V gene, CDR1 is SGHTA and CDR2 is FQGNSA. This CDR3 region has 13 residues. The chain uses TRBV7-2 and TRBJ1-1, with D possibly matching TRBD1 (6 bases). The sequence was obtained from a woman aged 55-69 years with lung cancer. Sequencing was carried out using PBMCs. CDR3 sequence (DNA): TGTGCCAGCAGATTTACAGGGACTGTCGAAGCTTTCTTT. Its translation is CASRFTGTVEAFF.